The 30 T cell receptor beta chains reported below all come from one sample, sequenced in a study of regulatory and conventional T cells in RAG deficiency. Assay used: immunoSEQ multiplex PCR; TCRdb lists only in-frame clones, some missing. The profile covers 20,000 to 25,000 clones, with 95% to 96% appearing a single time and about 1.2% taken by the ten largest. The sorted conventional CD4+ T cells were CD25-low and CD127-high, with genomic DNA sequenced. These records were also assigned to another study, of regulatory T cells. That work contributes: Amplification used 52 TRBV primers and 13 TRBJ primers.

The sequenced material came from CD25- CD4+ T cells sorted from blood. These receptors were obtained from a human donor in good health.

This rearrangement joins TRBV5-4 to TRBJ2-7, with 11 bases fitting TRBD2. The CDR3 length is 16 residues. Germline V gene sequence: CDR1 SGHNT, CDR2 YYREEE (reference sequence). The V and J ends lost 4 bases and 0 bases, in that order; junction bases with no gene match: 6. CDR3 bases: TGTGCCAGCAGCGCCGGACTAGCGGGTGGCTCCTACGAGCAGTACTTC. The encoded protein is CASSAGLAGGSYEQYF.

The rearrangement links TRBV7-2 to TRBJ2-7, with TRBD1 identical over 7 bases. With V trimmed by 1 base and J by 3 bases, 6 bases remained unmatched. CDR1 and CDR2 from the germline V gene are SGHTA and FQGNSA. The CDR3 has 15 residues. CDR3 sequence (DNA): TGTGCCAGCAGCTTAGAGGGGGCAGGAGGCTACGAGCAGTACTTC. This gives the protein CASSLEGAGGYEQYF.

The chain employs TRBV6-6 and TRBJ2-7; TRBD2 might be the D (5 bases). With 6 bases removed from V and 3 bases from J, the gap between germline ends came to 9 bases. This CDR3 spans 12 amino acids. CDR1 is MNHNY, CDR2 SVGAGI, per germline (reference sequence). CDR3 region: CASSRRDYEQYF. The CDR3 DNA reads TGTGCCAGCAGCCGCCGGGACTACGAGCAGTACTTC.

This chain uses TRBV5-1 with TRBJ2-3; TRBD1 matches at 9 bases. Trimming cost V 4 bases and J 1 base; bases outside gene matches: 7. The CDR3 extends over 16 amino acids. Germline loops: CDR1 SGHRS, CDR2 YFSETQ. This CDR3 is CASSGTGFVGTDTQYF. CDR3 DNA: TGCGCCAGCAGCGGGACAGGGTTCGTAGGCACAGATACGCAGTATTTT.

The chain recombines TRBV6-1 with TRBJ1-2; 8 bases line up with TRBD1. Looked up from germline, CDR1 is MNHNS and CDR2 is SASEGT. This CDR3 contains 12 residues. V dropped 6 bases and J dropped 7; count of bases not matched to a gene: 4. DNA for the CDR3: TGTGCCAGCAGCGGACAGGGACGTGGCTACACCTTC. This gives the protein CASSGQGRGYTF.

This clone was counted a few times. V usage is TRBV7-3 and J usage is TRBJ1-6; TRBD1 is a possible D gene (5 bases). V was clipped by 1 base and J by 6 bases, with 10 bases between them. In germline, CDR1 is SGHTA, CDR2 FQGTGA. This CDR3 has 15 amino acids. The CDR3 region is CASSLMGGPNSPLHF. The CDR3 DNA is TGTGCCAGCAGCTTAATGGGGGGTCCTAATTCACCCCTCCACTTT.

This clone was recorded only once. The CDR3 here is CASSPGTVNQPQHF. The CDR3 DNA reads TGTGCCAGCAGTCCCGGGACAGTGAATCAGCCCCAGCATTTT. V gene TRBV6-6 combines with J gene TRBJ1-5; 7 nucleotides align to TRBD1. V lost 5 bases to trimming and J lost 4 bases; unmatched junction nucleotides: 5. The CDR3 contains 14 residues. Germline lookup yields CDR1 MNHNY and CDR2 SVGAGI (reference sequence).

This rearrangement joins TRBV28 to TRBJ1-5; 7 nucleotides agree with TRBD1. Per germline, CDR1 MDHEN and CDR2 SYDVKM. CDR3 length equals 15 residues. J lost 2 bases, V lost 7 bases, and 8 bases had no gene match. The CDR3, as DNA: TGTGCCAGCACCTCGGGCCAGGGGGGCAATCAGCCCCAGCATTTT. Protein product: CASTSGQGGNQPQHF.

This clone came up a few times. Different DNA sequences within this sample yield the same CDR3. V and J are TRBV9 and TRBJ1-1; 7 bases agree with TRBD1. V shed 2 bases, J shed 1 base, and the junction held 2 bases outside the gene matches. Germline-derived CDR1 and CDR2 are SGDLS and YYNGEE. The CDR3 contains 14 residues. The CDR3 spells CASSVTGANTEAFF. The DNA of the CDR3 is TGTGCCAGCAGCGTCACAGGGGCGAACACTGAAGCTTTCTTT. The whole variable domain, filled in from reference TRBV9 and TRBJ1-1, reads DSGVTQTPKHLITATGQRVTLRCSPRSGDLSVYWYQQSLDQGLQFLIQYYNGEERAKGNILERFSAQQFPDLHSELNLSSLELGDSALYFCASSVTGANTEAFFGQGTRLTVV.

This chain links TRBV5-1 with TRBJ2-5, with a possible D match to TRBD2 (5 bases). CDR1 and CDR2 (germline): SGHRS, YFSETQ. This CDR3 region has 13 residues. V was clipped by 4 bases and J by 5 bases, with 12 bases between them. CDR3 coding DNA: TGCGCCAGCAGCCAAGAACCGGGGGAGACCCAGTACTTC. This sequence encodes CASSQEPGETQYF.

The chain recombines TRBV6-4 with TRBJ2-6; D is perhaps TRBD1 (6 bases). From germline, CDR1 is MRHNA and CDR2 SNTAGT. The CDR3 runs 18 residues. Trimming removed 0 bases at V and 1 base at J, with 13 bases between. The CDR3 region has the DNA TGTGCCAGCAGTGACTCGGGGGCTGCTATTTCTGGGGCCAACGTCCTGACTTTC. Its protein product is CASSDSGAAISGANVLTF.

This clone was counted once. The chain couples TRBV19 to TRBJ2-7; possibly TRBD1 for D (8 bases). V was trimmed by 9 bases and J by 3 bases, leaving 18 bases between them. This CDR3 contains 14 residues. The germline V gene encodes CDR1 LNHDA and CDR2 SQIVND (reference sequence). CDR3 DNA sequence: TGTGCCAGCCGTGGACAGGGAGGGGGCTACGAGCAGTACTTC. This translates into CASRGQGGGYEQYF.

The chain uses TRBV7-7 and TRBJ1-4; 9 bases agree with TRBD1. This CDR3 is 19 amino acids long. J was trimmed by 3 bases and V by 5 bases; bases with no gene match: 16. CDR1 is SSHAT, CDR2 FNYEAQ, per germline (reference sequence). CDR3 sequence reads: CASSVRDRVCPLPNEKLFF. The DNA for the CDR3 is TGTGCCAGCAGCGTCCGGGACAGGGTTTGTCCCCTACCTAATGAAAAACTGTTTTTT.

The chain recombines TRBV28 with TRBJ1-5; maybe TRBD1 (5 bases). From germline, CDR1 is MDHEN and CDR2 SYDVKM. This CDR3 is 12 amino acids long. Trimming took off 8 bases at V and 5 bases at J, with 10 bases between the two ends. CDR3 amino acids: CASHDSDQPQHF. The CDR3, as DNA: TGTGCCAGCCACGACAGCGATCAGCCCCAGCATTTT. The full variable domain, completed using reference TRBV28 and TRBJ1-5, is DVKVTQSSRYLVKRTGEKVFLECVQDMDHENMFWYRQDPGLGLRLIYFSYDVKMKEKGDIPEGYSVSREKKERFSLILESASTNQTSMYLCASHDSDQPQHFGDGTRLSIL.

V gene TRBV5-1 combines with J gene TRBJ1-1; 7 nucleotides agree with TRBD1. Unmatched junction bases numbered 3, after V lost 3 bases and J lost 4 bases. The CDR3 consists of 13 residues. Looked up from germline, CDR1 is SGHRS and CDR2 is YFSETQ. In DNA, the CDR3 is TGCGCCAGCAGCTATGGGACAGCCACTGAAGCTTTCTTT. Translating gives CASSYGTATEAFF. Full variable domain (outside the CDR3, taken from reference TRBV5-1 and TRBJ1-1): KAGVTQTPRYLIKTRGQQVTLSCSPISGHRSVSWYQQTPGQGLQFLFEYFSETQRNKGNFPGRFSGRQFSNSRSEMNVSTLELGDSALYLCASSYGTATEAFFGQGTRLTVV.

This sequence joins TRBV6-5 and TRBJ2-7; a weak D match, TRBD2 (6 bases). This CDR3 is 15 amino acids long. The V gene lost 2 bases and the J gene lost 7 bases, with 18 bases spanning the gap. Germline V gene lookup returns CDR1 MNHEY and CDR2 SVGAGI. The CDR3 DNA sequence: TGTGCCAGCAGTTACCGGGACCAGGGTGGAGGGGAGCAGTACTTC. It translates to CASSYRDQGGGEQYF.

V usage is TRBV20-1 and J usage is TRBJ1-2; D is undetermined. The V end was cut by 4 bases, the J end by 0 bases, with 3 bases between. The CDR3 length is 11 residues. Germline CDR1 reads DFQATT; CDR2 reads SNEGSKA (reference sequence). CDR3 in amino acids: CSATANYGYTF. CDR3 nucleotides: TGCAGTGCTACAGCTAACTATGGCTACACCTTC.

The chain couples TRBV29-1 to TRBJ2-2, with TRBD1 matching 8 bases. Germline V lookup: CDR1 SQVTM, CDR2 ANQGSEA. The CDR3 consists of 13 residues. Trimming took 6 bases from V and 0 from J; bases not matched to a gene: 0. The CDR3 nucleotides read TGCAGCGTGGACAGGGCGAACACCGGGGAGCTGTTTTTT. Its protein is CSVDRANTGELFF.

The chain is built from TRBV25-1 and TRBJ1-6, with D perhaps TRBD1 (6 bases). Trimming took 6 bases from V and 7 from J, leaving 7 bases between them. The CDR3 totals 12 residues. Germline assignment: CDR1 MGHDK and CDR2 SYGVNS. CDR3 sequence (DNA): TGTGCCAGCAGACAGGGAAATTCACCCCTCCACTTT. It yields the protein CASRQGNSPLHF.

The genes are TRBV19 and TRBJ1-1; D not certain. There are 15 residues in the CDR3. The germline V gene encodes CDR1 LNHDA and CDR2 SQIVND (reference sequence). Trimming stripped 3 bases from V and 2 bases from J, with 13 bases between. The CDR3 DNA sequence: TGTGCCAGTAGTATCCACCTAGACTCAAACACTGAAGCTTTCTTT. Translation: CASSIHLDSNTEAFF.

As DNA, the CDR3 is TGTGCCAGCAGCGTAGACTCTAACTATGGCTACACCTTC. This translates into CASSVDSNYGYTF. The V gene is TRBV9, the J gene TRBJ1-2; no clear D. The CDR3 extends over 13 amino acids. The V end lost 0 bases, the J end lost 0 bases, and 3 bases lay between the germline ends. CDR1 is SGDLS, CDR2 YYNGEE, per germline.

This rearrangement joins TRBV6-5 to TRBJ2-1; possibly TRBD2 for D (6 bases). The germline V gene encodes CDR1 MNHEY and CDR2 SVGAGI. Trimming pared 6 bases from V and 5 bases from J, leaving 14 bases between. This CDR3 spans 14 amino acids. This CDR3 is CASSHGGGNNEQFF. The CDR3 bases are TGTGCCAGCAGCCACGGGGGTGGCAACAATGAGCAGTTCTTC.

This clone has only a few counts. The genes are TRBV9 and TRBJ1-1, with 10 bases matching TRBD1. The CDR3 totals 15 residues. After removal of 2 bases from V and 0 bases from J, the junction contained 1 base not matched to a gene. Germline V gene sequence: CDR1 SGDLS, CDR2 YYNGEE. The CDR3 reads CASSVGQGMNTEAFF. CDR3 sequence (DNA): TGTGCCAGCAGCGTGGGACAGGGGATGAACACTGAAGCTTTCTTT.

The rearrangement links TRBV27 to TRBJ2-1, with 9 bases lining up with TRBD1. The junction had 6 bases not matched to a gene; V was cut back by 5 bases and J by 7 bases. This CDR3 has 14 residues. Germline lookup yields CDR1 MNHEY and CDR2 SMNVEV (reference sequence). The CDR3 protein is CASSTSGTGNEQFF. The CDR3 coding sequence is TGTGCCAGCAGTACGAGCGGGACAGGGAATGAGCAGTTCTTC.

This clone was recorded once. The chain employs TRBV7-8 and TRBJ2-7; 8 bases are shared with TRBD1. The junction had 4 bases not matched to a gene; V was cut back by 1 base and J by 2 bases. Germline-derived CDR1 and CDR2 are SGHVS and FQNEAQ. The CDR3 has 15 amino acids. CDR3 protein: CASSLGDRRTYEQYF. In DNA, the CDR3 is TGTGCCAGCAGCTTAGGGGACAGGCGGACCTACGAGCAGTACTTC.

This chain links TRBV19 with TRBJ2-1, with 15 nucleotides matching TRBD2. The CDR3 consists of 16 residues. The V and J ends lost 6 bases and 7 bases, in that order; junction bases with no gene match: 7. Looked up from germline, CDR1 is LNHDA and CDR2 is SQIVND (reference sequence). The DNA for the CDR3 is TGTGCCAGTAGCAAGACAGGGACTAGCGGGGGGAATGAGCAGTTCTTC. Translating gives CASSKTGTSGGNEQFF.

The chain links TRBV6-4 to TRBJ1-1; D is ambiguous. Looked up from germline, CDR1 is MRHNA and CDR2 is SNTAGT. The V and J ends lost 7 bases and 1 base respectively, with 10 bases between them. This CDR3 region has 13 residues. CDR3 nucleotides: TGTGCCAGCATGCAGCCAGGGAACACTGAAGCTTTCTTT. Translating gives CASMQPGNTEAFF.

This sequence joins TRBV4-2 and TRBJ1-1; D remains unclear. The V and J ends lost 4 bases and 0 bases respectively, with 9 bases between them. This CDR3 has 14 residues. Germline-derived CDR1 and CDR2 are LGHNA and YNFKEQ. CDR3 in amino acids: CASSRQSMNTEAFF. The DNA of the CDR3 is TGTGCCAGCAGCCGTCAGTCGATGAACACTGAAGCTTTCTTT.

V gene TRBV19 combines with J gene TRBJ2-1; D may be TRBD2 (6 bases). This CDR3 comprises 16 residues. Per the germline V gene, CDR1 is LNHDA and CDR2 is SQIVND (reference sequence). V was pared by 4 bases and J by 5 bases, with 18 bases between. CDR3 loop: CASSTQRATINNEQFF. In DNA form, the CDR3 reads TGTGCCAGTAGTACCCAGCGGGCCACGATAAACAATGAGCAGTTCTTC. Using reference TRBV19 and TRBJ2-1 for the parts outside the CDR3, the full variable domain is DGGITQSPKYLFRKEGQNVTLSCEQNLNHDAMYWYRQDPGQGLRLIYYSQIVNDFQKGDIAEGYSVSREKKESFPLTVTSAQKNPTAFYLCASSTQRATINNEQFFGPGTRLTVL.

J is TRBJ2-5 and V is TRBV11-2; D is possibly TRBD1 (5 bases). CDR1 and CDR2 from the germline V gene are SGHAT and FQNNGV. The germline V and J ends were trimmed by 6 bases and 2 bases, with 13 bases remaining between them. CDR3 length equals 14 residues. CDR3 DNA: TGTGCCAGCAGTAAGGGGTCACGGCAAGAGACCCAGTACTTC. Residues: CASSKGSRQETQYF.